These T cell receptor beta chains were read from a single sample in a study of HIV-infected children after antiretroviral therapy interruption. TCRdb re-analysed the 3' RACE reads in MiXCR, keeping a single row per CDR3 protein. The sample shows tens of thousands of distinct CDR3 sequences, approximately 4% of them seen only once. Sequencing used CD45RA+ CD4+ T cells from PBMCs, pooled from several time points, obtained from a donor given antiretroviral therapy, either interrupted or continuous. The receptor source for this set is a pool of human donors with HIV. Both conserved end residues are part of each CDR3.

13 TRBV12-3/TRBV12-4 CASRSFLNYGYTF
14 TRBV7-9 CASSLEGANYGYTF
15 TRBV6-5 CASSLAGYRTDTQYF
12 TRBV12-3/TRBV12-4 CASSLKRDTQYF
15 TRBV12-3/TRBV12-4 CASSLDPLENTEAFF
13 TRBV12-3/TRBV12-4 CASSPEGTGELFF
13 TRBV7-2 CASSLGEPGELFF
16 TRBV7-8 CASSLPGLASTDTQYF
13 TRBV7-3 CASSRLGGTEAFF
17 TRBV9 CASSVGQSPSSYNEQFF
12 TRBV12-3/TRBV12-4 CASSLKGEKLFF
18 TRBV20-1 CSAGTPAGTGGKGYGYTF
15 TRBV20-1 CSASAQIFGGYGYTF
14 TRBV2 CASNKDRDTDTQYF
15 TRBV7-2 CASSLGPLPYNEQFF
11 TRBV3-1 CASSLSGAQYF
15 TRBV11-3 CASSLGGQSQETQYF
16 TRBV2 CASSEAPTGANTEAFF
14 TRBV6-4 CASSDEGNTGELFF
14 TRBV19 CASRTGTGGREQFF
15 TRBV3-1 CASSLALDRRYEQYF
15 TRBV24-1 CATSEGPANTGELFF